This section outlines one T cell receptor beta chain sequence together with its context. The data belong to a study of blood T cell repertoires in COVID-19. Across the study: The United States, Italy and Spain were the sources of the acute and convalescent COVID-19 samples. PBMCs, B-cell-depleted T cells, or T cells provided the cDNA or gDNA that made up the material.

Source study methods: Amplifying reference gene primers gave estimates of nucleated cell counts. Sequencing was performed with immunoSEQ multiplex PCR; in TCRdb, only in-frame clones are kept and a portion is missing. V, J and clone size derive from that table, while D and trimming were established from the DNA sequence. This sample has 55,000 to 75,000 clones, with around 90% found just once. CDR1 is SGHRS and CDR2 is YFSETQ in the germline V gene. Trimming shortened V by 0 bases and J by 3 bases, and 7 bases separated the two germline ends. The CDR3 runs 14 residues. Sequencing used peripheral blood. The sequence was obtained from a human donor with active COVID-19. The donor label of this sample is uncertain. This chain uses TRBV5-1 with TRBJ1-5; tentative D call: TRBD1 (5 bases). Here the CDR3 DNA reads TGCGCCAGCAGCTTGGAGGGGAACAATCAGCCCCAGCATTTT. This encodes CASSLEGNNQPQHF.